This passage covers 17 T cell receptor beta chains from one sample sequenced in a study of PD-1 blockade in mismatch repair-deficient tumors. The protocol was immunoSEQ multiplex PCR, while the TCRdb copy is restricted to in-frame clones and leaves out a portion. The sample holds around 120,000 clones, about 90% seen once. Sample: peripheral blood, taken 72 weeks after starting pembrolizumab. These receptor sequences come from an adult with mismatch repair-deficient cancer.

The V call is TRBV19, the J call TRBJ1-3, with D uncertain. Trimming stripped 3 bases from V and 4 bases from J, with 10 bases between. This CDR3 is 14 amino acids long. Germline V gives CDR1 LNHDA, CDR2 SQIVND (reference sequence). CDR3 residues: CASSMGRGGNTIYF. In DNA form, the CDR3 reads TGTGCCAGTAGTATGGGCCGCGGGGGAAACACCATATATTTT.

The CDR3 DNA reads TGTGCCAGCAGCTTAGATCCCCTTGACTGGAGCGGGAGGTCCCACAATGAGCAGTTCTTC. Its protein is CASSLDPLDWSGRSHNEQFF. The J gene is TRBJ2-1, the V gene TRBV11-2, with 9 positions matching TRBD2. This CDR3 spans 20 amino acids. Losses at the gene ends were 0 bases for V and 5 bases for J; bases not matched to a gene: 17. CDR1 is SGHAT and CDR2 is FQNNGV in the germline V gene. Together with reference TRBV11-2 and TRBJ2-1, the CDR3 gives the full variable domain: EAGVAQSPRYKIIEKRQSVAFWCNPISGHATLYWYQQILGQGPKLLIQFQNNGVVDDSQLPKDRFSAERLKGVDSTLKIQPAKLEDSAVYLCASSLDPLDWSGRSHNEQFFGPGTRLTVL.

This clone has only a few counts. DNA of the CDR3: TGTGCCACCAGCAGAGAGATGGGGGGGGCAGATACGCAGTATTTT. Translation gives CATSREMGGADTQYF. The chain joins TRBV15 to TRBJ2-3, with TRBD2 matching over 7 bases. Germline V gene data show CDR1 as LNHNV and CDR2 as YYDKDF (reference sequence). CDR3 length equals 15 residues. V lost 0 bases, J lost 4 bases, and 4 bases stayed unmatched.

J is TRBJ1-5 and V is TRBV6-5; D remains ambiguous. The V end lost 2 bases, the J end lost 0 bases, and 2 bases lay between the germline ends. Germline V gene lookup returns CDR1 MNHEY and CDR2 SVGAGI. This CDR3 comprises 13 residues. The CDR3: CASSYGSNQPQHF. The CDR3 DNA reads TGTGCCAGCAGTTACGGTAGCAATCAGCCCCAGCATTTT.

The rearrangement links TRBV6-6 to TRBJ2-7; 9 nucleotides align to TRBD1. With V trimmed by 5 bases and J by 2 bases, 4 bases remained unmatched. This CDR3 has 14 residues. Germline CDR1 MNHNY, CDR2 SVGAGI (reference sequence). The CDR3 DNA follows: TGTGCCAGCAGTAGGGACAGGGCCCCCTACGAGCAGTACTTC. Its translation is CASSRDRAPYEQYF.

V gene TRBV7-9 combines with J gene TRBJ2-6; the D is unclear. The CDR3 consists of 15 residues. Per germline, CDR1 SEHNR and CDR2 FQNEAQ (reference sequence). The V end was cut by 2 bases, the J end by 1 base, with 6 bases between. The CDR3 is CASSLRDSGANVLTF. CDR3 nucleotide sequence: TGTGCCAGCAGCTTAAGGGATTCTGGGGCCAACGTCCTGACTTTC.

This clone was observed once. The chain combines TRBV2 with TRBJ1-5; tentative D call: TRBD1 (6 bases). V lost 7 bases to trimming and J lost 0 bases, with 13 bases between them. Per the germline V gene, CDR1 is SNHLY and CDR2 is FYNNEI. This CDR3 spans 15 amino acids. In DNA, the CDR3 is TGTGCCAGCACTAACAGGGTGGATAGCAATCAGCCCCAGCATTTT. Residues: CASTNRVDSNQPQHF.

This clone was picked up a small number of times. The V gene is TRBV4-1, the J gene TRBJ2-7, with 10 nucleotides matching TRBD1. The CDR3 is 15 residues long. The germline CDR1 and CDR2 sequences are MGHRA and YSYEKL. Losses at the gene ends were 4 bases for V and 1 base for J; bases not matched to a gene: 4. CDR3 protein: CASSRGTGESYEQYF. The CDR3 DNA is TGCGCCAGCAGCCGAGGGACAGGGGAATCCTACGAGCAGTACTTC.

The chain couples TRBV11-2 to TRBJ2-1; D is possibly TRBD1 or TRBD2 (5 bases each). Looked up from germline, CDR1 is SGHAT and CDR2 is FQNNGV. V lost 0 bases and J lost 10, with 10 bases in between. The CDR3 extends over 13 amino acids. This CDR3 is CASSLEVRDEQFF. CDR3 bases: TGTGCCAGCAGCTTAGAGGTTCGGGACGAGCAGTTCTTC. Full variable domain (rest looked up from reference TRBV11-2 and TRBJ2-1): EAGVAQSPRYKIIEKRQSVAFWCNPISGHATLYWYQQILGQGPKLLIQFQNNGVVDDSQLPKDRFSAERLKGVDSTLKIQPAKLEDSAVYLCASSLEVRDEQFFGPGTRLTVL.

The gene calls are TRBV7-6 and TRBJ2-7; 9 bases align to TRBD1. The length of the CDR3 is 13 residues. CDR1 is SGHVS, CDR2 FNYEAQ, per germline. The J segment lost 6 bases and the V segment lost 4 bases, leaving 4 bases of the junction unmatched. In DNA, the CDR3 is TGTGCCAGCAGCTCGAAGACAGGGGGCGAGCAGTACTTC. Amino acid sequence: CASSSKTGGEQYF.

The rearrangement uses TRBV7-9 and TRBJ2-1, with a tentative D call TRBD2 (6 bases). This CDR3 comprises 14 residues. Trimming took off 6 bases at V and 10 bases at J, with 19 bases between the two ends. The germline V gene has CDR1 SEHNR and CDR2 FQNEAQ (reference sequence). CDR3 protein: CASSSLAALPEQFF. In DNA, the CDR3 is TGTGCCAGCAGTTCACTAGCTGCCCTCCCCGAGCAGTTCTTC.

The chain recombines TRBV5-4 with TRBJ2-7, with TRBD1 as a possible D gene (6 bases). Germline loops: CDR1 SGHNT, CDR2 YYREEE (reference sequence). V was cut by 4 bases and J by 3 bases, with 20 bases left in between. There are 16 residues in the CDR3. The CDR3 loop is CASSPTRRTAVYEQYF. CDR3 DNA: TGTGCCAGCAGCCCCACCCGGCGGACAGCCGTCTACGAGCAGTACTTC.

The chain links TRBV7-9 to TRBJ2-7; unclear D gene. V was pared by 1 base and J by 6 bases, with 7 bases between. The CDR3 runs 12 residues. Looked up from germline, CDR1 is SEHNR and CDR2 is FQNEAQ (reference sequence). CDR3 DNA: TGTGCCAGCAGCTTAGGACCCGGCGAGCAGTACTTC. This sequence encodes CASSLGPGEQYF.

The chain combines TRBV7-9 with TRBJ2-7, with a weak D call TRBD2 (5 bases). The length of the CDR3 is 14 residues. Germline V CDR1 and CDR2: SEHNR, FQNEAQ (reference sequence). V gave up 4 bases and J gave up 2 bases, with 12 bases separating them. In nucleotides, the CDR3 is TGTGCCAGCAGCTCCCCGGGGATCCCCTACGAGCAGTACTTC. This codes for CASSSPGIPYEQYF.

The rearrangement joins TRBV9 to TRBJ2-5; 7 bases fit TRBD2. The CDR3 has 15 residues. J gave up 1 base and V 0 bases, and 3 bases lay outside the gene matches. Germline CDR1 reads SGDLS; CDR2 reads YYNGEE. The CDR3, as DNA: TGTGCCAGCAGCGTAGGAGGCGGGGGCCAAGAGACCCAGTACTTC. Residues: CASSVGGGGQETQYF.

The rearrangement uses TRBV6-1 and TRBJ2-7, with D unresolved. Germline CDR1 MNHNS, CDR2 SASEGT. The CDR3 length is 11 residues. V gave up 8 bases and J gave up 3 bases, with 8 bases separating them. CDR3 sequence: CASGWGYEQYF. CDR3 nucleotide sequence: TGTGCCAGCGGATGGGGCTACGAGCAGTACTTC.

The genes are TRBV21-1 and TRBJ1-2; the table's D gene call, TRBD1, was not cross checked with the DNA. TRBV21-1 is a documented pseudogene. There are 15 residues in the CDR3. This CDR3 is CASSKVAAGGDGYTF. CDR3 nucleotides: TGTGCCAGCAGCAAAGTAGCGGCAGGGGGAGATGGCTACACCTTC.